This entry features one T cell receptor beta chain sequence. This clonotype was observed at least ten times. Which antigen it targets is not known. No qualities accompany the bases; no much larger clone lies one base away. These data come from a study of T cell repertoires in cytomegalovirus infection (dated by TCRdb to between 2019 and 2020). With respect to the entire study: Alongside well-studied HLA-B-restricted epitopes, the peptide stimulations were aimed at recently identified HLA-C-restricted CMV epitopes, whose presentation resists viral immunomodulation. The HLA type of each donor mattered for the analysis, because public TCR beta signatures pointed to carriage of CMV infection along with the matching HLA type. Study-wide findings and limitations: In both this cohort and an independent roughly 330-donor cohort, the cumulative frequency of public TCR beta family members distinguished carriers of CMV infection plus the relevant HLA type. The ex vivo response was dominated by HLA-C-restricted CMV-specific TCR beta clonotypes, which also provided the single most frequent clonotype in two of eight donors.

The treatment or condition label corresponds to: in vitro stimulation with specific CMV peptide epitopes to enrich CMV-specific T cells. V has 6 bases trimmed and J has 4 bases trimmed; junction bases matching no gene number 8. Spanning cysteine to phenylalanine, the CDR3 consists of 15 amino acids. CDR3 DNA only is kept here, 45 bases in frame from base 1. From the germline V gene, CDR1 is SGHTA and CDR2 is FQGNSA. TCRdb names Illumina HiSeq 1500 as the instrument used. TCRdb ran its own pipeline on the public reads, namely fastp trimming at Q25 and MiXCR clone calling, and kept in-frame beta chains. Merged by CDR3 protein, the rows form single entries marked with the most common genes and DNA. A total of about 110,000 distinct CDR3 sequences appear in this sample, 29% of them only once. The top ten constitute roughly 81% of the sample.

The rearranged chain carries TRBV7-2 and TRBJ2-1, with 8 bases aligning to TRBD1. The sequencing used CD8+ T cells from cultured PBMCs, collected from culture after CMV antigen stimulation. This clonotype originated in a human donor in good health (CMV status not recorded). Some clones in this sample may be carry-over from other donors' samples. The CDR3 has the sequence CASSYTGGEYNEQFF. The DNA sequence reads TGTGCCAGCAGTTATACAGGGGGAGAGTACAATGAGCAGTTCTTC.